These 14 T cell receptor beta chains share one sample of origin, sequenced in a study of T cells in women clearing cervical HPV infection. Assay used: immunoSEQ multiplex PCR; TCRdb lists only in-frame clones, some missing. This listing includes approximately 37,000 clones. The specimen was blood buffy coat. Receptors originate from a woman aged 18 to 75 with a cervical HPV16 infection that either progressed to CIN3+ or cleared (not recorded which).

A note on this clone: Read coverage stops 3 residues before the CDR3 terminus; the germline J gene supplies the remainder. The rearrangement joins TRBV20-1 to TRBJ2-7, with TRBD2 identical over 11 bases. J gave up 6 bases and V 0 bases, and 4 bases lay outside the gene matches. Germline CDR1 is DFQATT and CDR2 is SNEGSKA (reference sequence). The CDR3 loop spans 14 amino acids. The covered CDR3 bases are TGCAGTGCTAGAGAGATAGCGGGAGGGCTCGAG. Its protein product is CSAREIAGGLE. The whole CDR3 protein is CSAREIAGGLEQYF.

About this clone itself: The read is 3 residues too short to cover the CDR3 end, so that end is filled in from the germline J gene. The gene calls are TRBV19 and TRBJ1-6; 9 bases match TRBD1. The V gene end was trimmed by 5 bases and the J gene end by 9 bases; junction bases not matched to a gene: 2. The germline V gene encodes CDR1 LNHDA and CDR2 SQIVND (reference sequence). This CDR3 comprises 13 residues. CDR3 DNA, as far as it was read: TGTGCCAGTAGTGAGGACAGGGGTTCACCC. Its translation: CASSEDRGSP. The full-length CDR3 reads as CASSEDRGSPLHF.

A word on this clone: Read sequence stops 3 residues before the CDR3 end, and the germline J gene provides the missing end. The chain carries TRBV9 and TRBJ2-3, with TRBD2 matching 7 bases. Germline V gene data show CDR1 as SGDLS and CDR2 as YYNGEE. This CDR3 has 14 residues. Unmatched junction bases numbered 7, after V lost 7 bases and J lost 2 bases. The CDR3 spells CASGRGRFTDTQYF. Incomplete CDR3 DNA: TGTGCCAGCGGGAGGGGTAGATTCACAGATACG.

About this clone itself: The CDR3 end falls 3 residues outside the read, so it is completed with the germline J gene. This rearrangement joins TRBV24-1 to TRBJ2-3, with D perhaps TRBD1 (5 bases). V was pared by 2 bases and J by 6 bases, with 14 bases between. CDR1 and CDR2 from the germline V gene are KGHDR and SFDVKD. The CDR3 has 15 residues. The CDR3 here is CATSDSTVGRDTQYF. The CDR3 bases that were read are TGTGCCACCAGTGATTCGACAGTGGGAAGGGATACG.

Worth noting for this clone: Coverage ceases 3 residues before the CDR3 finishes, and the germline J gene fills in the end. The chain uses TRBV30 and TRBJ2-5, with 9 positions matching TRBD1. Unmatched junction bases numbered 8, after V lost 4 bases and J lost 5 bases. Germline CDR1 is GTSNPN and CDR2 is SVGIG (reference sequence). The CDR3 extends over 14 amino acids. The CDR3 region is CAWTPGQGHETQYF. The part of the CDR3 DNA that was read is TGTGCCTGGACCCCGGGACAGGGCCATGAGACC.

Concerning this clone itself: The missing CDR3 end, 3 residues past where the read stops, is filled in from the germline J gene. J is TRBJ2-7 and V is TRBV18; 8 bases are a match to TRBD2. The CDR3 sequence is 14 residues long. Looked up from germline, CDR1 is KGHSH and CDR2 is LQKENI. V lost 5 bases and J lost 6; bases outside the gene matches: 9. Incomplete CDR3 DNA: TGTGCCAGCTCATCGGCACTAGCGGCGGCCGAG. Its protein product is CASSSALAAAE. The whole CDR3 sequence reads CASSSALAAAEQYF. Full variable domain (missing parts from reference TRBV18 and TRBJ2-7): NAGVMQNPRHLVRRRGQEARLRCSPMKGHSHVYWYRQLPEEGLKFMVYLQKENIIDESGMPKERFSAEFPKEGPSILRIQQVVRGDSAAYFCASSSALAAAEQYFGPGTRLTVT.

A remark on this clone: With the read ending 3 residues before the CDR3 end, the germline J gene is used to fill in that end. This chain links TRBV13 with TRBJ2-3, with 11 bases matching TRBD2. J was trimmed by 2 bases and V by 4 bases; bases with no gene match: 5. Per germline, CDR1 PRHDT and CDR2 FYEKMQ (reference sequence). The CDR3 runs 16 residues. The sequenced part of the CDR3 DNA is TGTGCCAGCAGCTATAGACTAGCGGGGTACACAGATACG. This codes for CASSYRLAGYTDT. The full CDR3 protein reads CASSYRLAGYTDTQYF.

Concerning this clone itself: The CDR3 end is not reached by the read, which stops 3 residues before it; the germline J gene fills it in. V is TRBV12-3 or TRBV12-4 and J is TRBJ2-5; D unclear. The ends were cut back, 3 bases at V and 0 bases at J, with 8 bases in the middle. The CDR3 runs to 14 residues. The CDR3 DNA, read in part, is TGTGCCAGCAGTTTGGTCGGGTACCAAGAGACC. Protein: CASSLVGYQET. The full CDR3 protein is CASSLVGYQETQYF.

Comments on this clone: The missing CDR3 end, 3 residues past where the read stops, is filled in from the germline J gene. V and J are TRBV10-3 and TRBJ2-3; 7 bases match TRBD1. CDR3 size: 14 residues. CDR1 is ENHRY, CDR2 SYGVKD, per germline. The CDR3: CAISEGRQGETQYF. The CDR3 bases that were read are TGTGCCATCAGTGAAGGTAGACAGGGAGAGACG.

As for this clone: The CDR3 end lies 3 residues beyond the end of the read and is filled in from the germline J gene. The V gene is TRBV7-8, the J gene TRBJ1-1; D may be TRBD1 (5 bases). Trimming took off 5 bases at V and 3 bases at J, with 16 bases between the two ends. CDR1 and CDR2 from the germline V gene are SGHVS and FQNEAQ. The CDR3 sequence is 15 residues long. The CDR3 protein is CASSPRDFLDTEAFF. The CDR3 bases that were read are TGTGCCAGCAGCCCGCGGGACTTTTTGGACACTGAA.

A word on this clone: The CDR3 end falls 3 residues outside the read, so it is completed with the germline J gene. This rearrangement joins TRBV7-2 to TRBJ2-4, with 8 bases fitting TRBD1. The CDR3 consists of 15 residues. Germline V gene sequence: CDR1 SGHTA, CDR2 FQGNSA. Here the CDR3 reads CASSLQWQGAGGQYF. Partial CDR3 DNA: TGTGCCAGCAGCTTACAGTGGCAGGGGGCGGGTGGT.

A remark on this clone: With the read ending 3 residues before the CDR3 end, the germline J gene is used to fill in that end. The chain recombines TRBV7-6 with TRBJ1-2; 8 bases are a match to TRBD1. Germline CDR1 and CDR2: SGHVS and FNYEAQ. This CDR3 is built from 16 residues. CDR3 sequence: CASSSPQGAGTDTYTF. The covered CDR3 bases are TGTGCCAGCAGCTCACCTCAGGGGGCCGGCACAGATACC.

Points on this clone: The read gets to within 3 residues of the CDR3 end, and the germline J gene fills in the rest. The chain joins TRBV7-9 to TRBJ2-1; D gene uncertain. CDR1 SEHNR and CDR2 FQNEAQ come from the germline V gene (reference sequence). V lost 3 bases and J 6 bases, leaving 6 bases between the germline ends. This CDR3 region has 12 residues. Partial CDR3 DNA: TGTGCCAGCAGCTTTTTAGCCAATGAG. Its translation is CASSFLANE. The entire CDR3 is CASSFLANEQFF.

CDR3 amino acids: CASSLMTSYTF. CDR3 DNA, as far as it was read: TGTGCCAGCAGCTTAATGACAAGC. The J gene is TRBJ1-2, the V gene TRBV7-9; D gene ambiguous. The read ends 3 residues before the CDR3 terminus; that terminus is restored from the germline J gene. The CDR3 totals 11 residues. Per the germline V gene, CDR1 is SEHNR and CDR2 is FQNEAQ (reference sequence).